What follows are 12 T cell receptor beta chains derived from one specimen sequenced in a study of OX40 agonist ivuxolimab in advanced cancers. Method: immunoSEQ multiplex PCR; TCRdb's copy keeps in-frame clones and lacks some. The data contain roughly 41,000 clones, 86% of them singletons. The sequenced sample was CD4+ or CD8+ T cells sorted from blood, obtained in a trial of the OX40 agonist ivuxolimab. Receptors were obtained from an adult with an advanced solid tumor such as melanoma, head and neck, liver or kidney cancer.

The chain joins TRBV6-1 to TRBJ2-3, with TRBD2 identical over 12 bases. Germline V gene lookup returns CDR1 MNHNS and CDR2 SASEGT. There are 15 residues in the CDR3. V shed 5 bases and J 3 bases; nucleotides not matched to a gene: 3. The CDR3 sequence is CASSPGLAGTDTQYF. DNA for the CDR3: TGTGCCAGCAGTCCCGGACTAGCGGGGACAGATACGCAGTATTTT.

V gene TRBV7-2 combines with J gene TRBJ1-6; no clear D. The V end was cut by 5 bases, the J end by 5 bases, with 16 bases between. This CDR3 has 16 residues. Germline V lookup: CDR1 SGHTA, CDR2 FQGNSA. Written as DNA, the CDR3 is TGTGCCAGCAGCCCCTTCGGGCGGATGAATAATTCACCCCTCCACTTT. Translating gives CASSPFGRMNNSPLHF.

The chain recombines TRBV10-3 with TRBJ2-5, with 9 bases matching TRBD1. Germline V lookup: CDR1 ENHRY, CDR2 SYGVKD. V shed 6 bases, J shed 5 bases, and the junction held 10 bases outside the gene matches. CDR3 length: 15 amino acids. Here the CDR3 DNA reads TGTGCCATCAGGGGGGGGGACAGGGCCCGTGAGACCCAGTACTTC. This encodes CAIRGGDRARETQYF.

This clone was seen a few times. V is TRBV7-9 and J is TRBJ1-1, with 7 bases fitting TRBD1. Trimming at V came to 1 base and at J to 0 bases, leaving 2 bases not matched to a gene. CDR1 and CDR2 (germline): SEHNR, FQNEAQ (reference sequence). The CDR3 is made up of 15 amino acids. CDR3 nucleotide sequence: TGTGCCAGCAGCTTAGGGACAGGCTTGAACACTGAAGCTTTCTTT. Protein: CASSLGTGLNTEAFF.

The rearrangement joins TRBV6-5 to TRBJ2-7, with 7 bases aligning to TRBD2. V was pared by 0 bases and J by 1 base, with 3 bases of the junction left unmatched. Looked up from germline, CDR1 is MNHEY and CDR2 is SVGAGI. The CDR3 length is 15 residues. The CDR3 here is CASSYSRRGSYEQYF. CDR3 sequence (DNA): TGTGCCAGCAGTTACTCTCGGCGGGGGTCCTACGAGCAGTACTTC.

This chain connects TRBV18 to TRBJ2-7; TRBD1 matches at 8 bases. With 6 bases clipped from V and 6 bases from J, the junction kept 13 bases outside the gene matches. Per germline, CDR1 KGHSH and CDR2 LQKENI. The CDR3 has 15 amino acids. CDR3 sequence reads: CASSLTGDIALEQYF. The CDR3 DNA sequence: TGTGCCAGCTCGCTGACAGGGGATATCGCACTCGAGCAGTACTTC.

This clone turned up a few times. The chain employs TRBV4-3 and TRBJ2-1, with D uncertain. V was trimmed by 0 bases and J by 7 bases, leaving 7 bases between them. Germline CDR1 is LGHNA and CDR2 is YSLEER. This CDR3 has 13 residues. The chain's CDR3 is CASSQEGVNEQFF. The CDR3 DNA sequence: TGCGCCAGCAGCCAAGAGGGCGTTAATGAGCAGTTCTTC.

The sample holds one count of this clone. The chain couples TRBV9 to TRBJ2-7, with D perhaps TRBD1 (5 bases). Germline V CDR1 and CDR2: SGDLS, YYNGEE. CDR3 length: 11 amino acids. Trimming pared 4 bases from V and 6 bases from J, leaving 8 bases between. CDR3 in DNA: TGTGCCAGCAGCTCCCAGGGCGAGCAGTACTTC. Residues: CASSSQGEQYF.

The chain uses TRBV19 and TRBJ1-1; D uncertain. Germline CDR1 reads LNHDA; CDR2 reads SQIVND (reference sequence). The CDR3 length is 14 residues. Trimming cost V 3 bases and J 1 base, with 9 bases left between them. For the CDR3, the DNA is TGTGCCAGTAGTATTAACGACGGGAACACTGAAGCTTTCTTT. This translates into CASSINDGNTEAFF. Using reference TRBV19 and TRBJ1-1 for the parts outside the CDR3, the full variable domain is DGGITQSPKYLFRKEGQNVTLSCEQNLNHDAMYWYRQDPGQGLRLIYYSQIVNDFQKGDIAEGYSVSREKKESFPLTVTSAQKNPTAFYLCASSINDGNTEAFFGQGTRLTVV.

V and J are TRBV21-1 and TRBJ1-5; the D segment call TRBD1 is taken from the table without a DNA check. TRBV21-1 is assigned pseudogene status. The CDR3 contains 15 residues. CDR3 nucleotide sequence: TGTGCCAGCAGCAAAACCAGGATCAACAATCAGCCCCAGCATTTT. Translated, it gives CASSKTRINNQPQHF.

With respect to this clone: One junction end disagrees with the germline gene, perhaps due to a read error. The chain couples TRBV14 to TRBJ1-1, with TRBD1 identical over 7 bases. CDR1 is SGHDN, CDR2 FVKESK, per germline. The CDR3 is 14 amino acids. CDR3 sequence: CASRQGGGGTEAFF. In nucleotides, the CDR3 is TGTGCCAGCAGACAAGGAGGGGGCGGGACTGAAGCTTTCTTT.

The gene calls are TRBV7-9 and TRBJ2-7; no clear D. The V end was cut by 4 bases, the J end by 4 bases, with 8 bases between. Germline assignment: CDR1 SEHNR and CDR2 FQNEAQ (reference sequence). This CDR3 is built from 12 residues. As DNA, the CDR3 is TGTGCCAGCAGCTCGCAGGATTACGAGCAGTACTTC. Protein sequence: CASSSQDYEQYF.